These 24 T cell receptor beta chains originate from one sample sequenced in a study of blood T cells in healthy people across ages. A second roughly 7 to 11 cycle PCR used barcoded and J-beta primers. TCRdb processed the 5' RACE reads anew with MiXCR; each CDR3 protein has one entry. The sample lists about 1.1 million distinct CDR3 sequences, around two fifths seen once, with around 14% in the top ten. The sequenced sample was blood. The origin of the receptors is a man aged 18 to 35 in good health.

This clonotype was observed a few times. V and J are TRBV27 and TRBJ1-2; 7 bases are shared with TRBD1. This CDR3 contains 15 residues. The V gene's germline CDR1 is MNHEY and CDR2 SMNVEV (reference sequence). The V segment lost 1 base and the J segment 8 bases; nucleotides outside the gene matches: 10. The CDR3 region is CASSLLVEDRDGYTF. The DNA of the CDR3 is TGTGCCAGCAGTTTATTGGTCGAAGACAGGGACGGCTACACCTTC.

This clonotype was seen more than once but under ten times. The V gene is TRBV12-3 or TRBV12-4, the J gene TRBJ1-2; 9 bases are shared with TRBD1. Unmatched junction bases numbered 14, after V lost 5 bases and J lost 4 bases. CDR3 length: 17 amino acids. The CDR3 DNA reads TGTGCCAGCAGTACACCCGGGACAGGGAGCGCGGTCTATGGCTACACCTTC. This translates into CASSTPGTGSAVYGYTF.

This clonotype appeared a few times. The chain carries TRBV7-9 and TRBJ2-3; no reliable D call. CDR1 is SEHNR, CDR2 FQNEAQ, per germline (reference sequence). This CDR3 region has 11 residues. V was cut by 8 bases and J by 4 bases, with 7 bases left in between. Here the CDR3 reads CASVEADTQYF. CDR3 sequence (DNA): TGTGCCAGCGTTGAAGCAGATACGCAGTATTTT.

The chain carries TRBV20-1 and TRBJ1-2, with D maybe TRBD1 (6 bases). Germline lookup yields CDR1 DFQATT and CDR2 SNEGSKA (reference sequence). The V gene lost 4 bases and the J gene lost 5 bases, with 20 bases spanning the gap. The CDR3 has 15 amino acids. Written as DNA, the CDR3 is TGCAGTGCTACCGATGGTGACAGGCCTAGATATGGCTACACCTTC. Residues: CSATDGDRPRYGYTF.

This clonotype was recorded only once. The CDR3 sequence is CASSLPSKAEAFF. For the CDR3, the DNA is TGTGCCAGCAGCTTGCCGTCGAAAGCTGAAGCTTTCTTT. The chain employs TRBV5-5 and TRBJ1-1; D not certain. V gave up 1 base and J gave up 6 bases, with 10 bases separating them. The CDR3 has 13 residues. Germline V gives CDR1 SGHKS, CDR2 YYEKEE (reference sequence).

This clonotype was seen a few times. V is TRBV9 and J is TRBJ1-2, with D possibly being TRBD1 (5 bases). In germline, CDR1 is SGDLS, CDR2 YYNGEE. V lost 4 bases and J lost 4, with 17 bases in between. This CDR3 has 15 residues. In DNA form, the CDR3 reads TGTGCCAGCAGCCCAAAGGCAGGGCCGGTCTATGGCTACACCTTC. Translation: CASSPKAGPVYGYTF.

The rearrangement links TRBV9 to TRBJ1-4; D call uncertain. CDR3 size: 13 residues. In germline, CDR1 is SGDLS, CDR2 YYNGEE. Trimming took off 0 bases at V and 6 bases at J, with 6 bases between the two ends. The CDR3 spells CASSVARDEKLFF. DNA of the CDR3: TGTGCCAGCAGCGTAGCGAGGGATGAAAAACTGTTTTTT.

The rearrangement uses TRBV5-1 and TRBJ1-1; the D is unclear. The V gene's germline CDR1 is SGHRS and CDR2 YFSETQ. V shed 4 bases and J shed 1 base, with 11 bases lying between them. CDR3 size: 14 residues. The CDR3 region is CASSVVEWNTEAFF. CDR3 in DNA: TGCGCCAGCAGCGTGGTGGAATGGAACACTGAAGCTTTCTTT.

The rearrangement links TRBV20-1 to TRBJ1-4; D call uncertain. Germline V gene sequence: CDR1 DFQATT, CDR2 SNEGSKA (reference sequence). This CDR3 spans 13 amino acids. V dropped 7 bases and J dropped 4 bases, with 13 bases sitting between them. The CDR3 loop is CSVHRTVNEKLFF. The CDR3 nucleotides are TGCAGTGTCCACCGGACGGTTAATGAAAAACTGTTTTTT.

CDR3 sequence (DNA): TGTGCCAGCAGCTTGGATGGCCTTACCACCTACGAGCAGTACTTC. This encodes CASSLDGLTTYEQYF. The genes are TRBV5-6 and TRBJ2-7; D remains unclear. The V and J ends lost 0 bases and 2 bases respectively, with 12 bases between them. Germline V gene lookup returns CDR1 SGHDT and CDR2 YYEEEE. This CDR3 comprises 15 residues.

This clonotype has a handful of counts. The chain joins TRBV12-3 or TRBV12-4 to TRBJ2-1, with D possibly TRBD2 on 6 matching bases. V was cut by 5 bases and J by 9 bases, with 20 bases left in between. The CDR3 contains 15 residues. The CDR3 protein is CASSPIAVRPGEQFF. CDR3 DNA sequence: TGTGCCAGCAGTCCAATAGCGGTCCGCCCGGGTGAGCAGTTCTTC.

The V gene is TRBV15, the J gene TRBJ2-3, with D perhaps TRBD2 (6 bases). The CDR3 length is 13 residues. Germline values: CDR1 LNHNV, CDR2 YYDKDF (reference sequence). V lost 8 bases to trimming and J lost 5 bases, with 14 bases between them. CDR3 bases: TGTGCCACCCGCGGGGCTGGTGGAGATACGCAGTATTTT. Protein: CATRGAGGDTQYF.

This clonotype showed up just a few times. The chain is built from TRBV10-3 and TRBJ1-5; D not resolved. V lost 8 bases and J 2 bases, leaving 7 bases between the germline ends. This CDR3 region has 12 residues. Per germline, CDR1 ENHRY and CDR2 SYGVKD. CDR3 residues: CAIGPGNQPQHF. The CDR3 DNA reads as TGTGCCATCGGGCCGGGCAATCAGCCCCAGCATTTT.

The rearrangement uses TRBV5-1 and TRBJ1-2; no reliable D call. The CDR3 has 15 residues. The V gene's germline CDR1 is SGHRS and CDR2 YFSETQ. The ends were cut back, 2 bases at V and 1 base at J, with 12 bases in the middle. The CDR3 DNA reads TGCGCCAGCAGCTTTGAGCCAGGAGTTAACTATGGCTACACCTTC. Translation gives CASSFEPGVNYGYTF.

This chain uses TRBV5-1 with TRBJ1-6; D ambiguous. The V end was cut by 4 bases, the J end by 9 bases, with 11 bases between. The CDR3 contains 13 residues. Per germline, CDR1 SGHRS and CDR2 YFSETQ. CDR3 residues: CASSPTMRSPLHF. The CDR3 DNA sequence: TGCGCCAGCAGCCCGACCATGCGTTCACCCCTCCACTTT.

This clonotype was picked up a small number of times. The V and J genes are TRBV29-1 and TRBJ1-1, with 9 bases matching TRBD1. The trim removed 7 bases at V and 4 bases at J, leaving 10 bases unmatched. CDR1 and CDR2 from the germline V gene are SQVTM and ANQGSEA. The CDR3 is 14 residues long. CDR3 residues: CSARWTGESTEAFF. The CDR3 bases are TGCAGCGCTCGCTGGACAGGGGAGAGCACTGAAGCTTTCTTT.

The rearrangement links TRBV20-1 to TRBJ2-3, with D perhaps matching TRBD2 (6 bases). With 4 bases removed from V and 5 bases from J, the gap between germline ends came to 13 bases. Germline assignment: CDR1 DFQATT and CDR2 SNEGSKA (reference sequence). The CDR3 has 13 amino acids. The DNA for the CDR3 is TGCAGTGCTATGGGGGGTGCGGGAGATACGCAGTATTTT. Translated, it gives CSAMGGAGDTQYF.

This chain links TRBV27 with TRBJ1-5; D is undetermined. Germline CDR1 reads MNHEY; CDR2 reads SMNVEV (reference sequence). The length of the CDR3 is 14 residues. Trimming cost V 6 bases and J 4 bases, with 13 bases left between them. The CDR3 sequence is CASSLARLNQPQHF. CDR3 bases: TGTGCCAGCAGCCTGGCACGGCTGAATCAGCCCCAGCATTTT.

This clonotype appeared many times. V gene TRBV7-2 combines with J gene TRBJ2-5; 7 bases are a match to TRBD1. Looked up from germline, CDR1 is SGHTA and CDR2 is FQGNSA. The J segment lost 6 bases and the V segment lost 4 bases, leaving 8 bases of the junction unmatched. The CDR3 spans 14 residues. CDR3 bases: TGTGCCAGCAGCTCTGACAGGGTTAAGAAGACCCAGTACTTC. Its translation: CASSSDRVKKTQYF.

There are a few counts of this clonotype. This chain connects TRBV7-9 to TRBJ1-2; no clear D gene. The V gene's germline CDR1 is SEHNR and CDR2 FQNEAQ (reference sequence). V was clipped by 2 bases and J by 8 bases, with 12 bases between them. The CDR3 length is 13 residues. The CDR3 region is CASSLLLSDGYTF. As DNA, the CDR3 is TGTGCCAGCAGCTTATTGCTGTCGGACGGCTACACCTTC.

A few counts support this clonotype. This sequence joins TRBV20-1 and TRBJ2-4; unclear D gene. The CDR3 is 12 residues long. Germline V gives CDR1 DFQATT, CDR2 SNEGSKA (reference sequence). V lost 7 bases, J lost 3 bases, and 10 bases lay in between. The CDR3, as DNA: TGCAGTGGCGGTACTAACAAAAACATTCAGTACTTC. It is translated as CSGGTNKNIQYF.

This sequence joins TRBV6-5 and TRBJ2-5, with 11 bases matching TRBD2. Germline CDR1 MNHEY, CDR2 SVGAGI. The CDR3 runs to 16 residues. V lost 0 bases, J lost 5 bases, and 5 bases stayed unmatched. CDR3 protein: CASSYSTSGAPETQYF. In DNA, the CDR3 is TGTGCCAGCAGTTACTCGACTAGCGGGGCCCCCGAGACCCAGTACTTC.

V gene TRBV20-1 combines with J gene TRBJ1-5; D gene ambiguous. CDR3 length equals 14 residues. Trimming cost V 1 base and J 2 bases, with 9 bases left between them. Germline values: CDR1 DFQATT, CDR2 SNEGSKA (reference sequence). DNA of the CDR3: TGCAGTGCTAGAGGTCAGGCCGGCAATCAGCCCCAGCATTTT. Amino acids: CSARGQAGNQPQHF.

Written as DNA, the CDR3 is TGTGCCAGCAGCCAAGCAACGCTGATAGACAATGAGCAGTACTTC. Protein: CASSQATLIDNEQYF. The V gene is TRBV14, the J gene TRBJ2-5; D is ambiguous. Germline loops: CDR1 SGHDN, CDR2 FVKESK. Trimming shortened V by 1 base and J by 11 bases, and 20 bases separated the two germline ends. The CDR3 covers 15 residues.